This T cell receptor (beta chain) originates from a study of T-cell memory formation after mild COVID-19. Study-level information: In these data, TCR clusters were largely donor specific.

Barcoded TCR alpha and TCR beta cDNA libraries with UMIs came from 5'RACE using constant-segment primers. One entry per CDR3 protein, called by TCRdb with MiXCR from the 5' RACE reads. The sample has about 38,000 distinct CDR3 sequences; over 9.5% are singletons. Overall study findings and caveats: CD4/CD8 balance held among clones contracting day 15 to 85, and later expanders leaned CD4+.

The sample holds many counts of this clonotype. Its antigen is unknown. What was sequenced was PBMCs or a T cell subset sorted from them (not recorded which). The receptor's source is a young man who had mild COVID-19 (a few samples of this study predate the infection). Cell type and time point are not known.

The CDR3 loop is CASSSRAAETQYF. DNA for the CDR3: TGTGCCAGCAGCTCGAGGGCAGCAGAGACCCAGTACTTC. The genes are TRBV7-9 and TRBJ2-5; weak D call: TRBD2 (5 bases). V lost 4 bases and J 4 bases, leaving 10 bases between the germline ends. The CDR3 has 13 amino acids. The germline V gene has CDR1 SEHNR and CDR2 FQNEAQ (reference sequence).